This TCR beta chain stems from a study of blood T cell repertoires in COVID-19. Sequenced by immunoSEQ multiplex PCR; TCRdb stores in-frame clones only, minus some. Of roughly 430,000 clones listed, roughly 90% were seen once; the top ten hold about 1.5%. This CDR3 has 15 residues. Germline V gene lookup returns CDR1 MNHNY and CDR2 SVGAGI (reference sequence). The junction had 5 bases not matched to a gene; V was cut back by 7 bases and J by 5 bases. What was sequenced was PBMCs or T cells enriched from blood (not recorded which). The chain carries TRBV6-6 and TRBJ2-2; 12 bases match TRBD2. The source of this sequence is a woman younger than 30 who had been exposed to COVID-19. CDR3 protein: CASNMGLAGTGELFF. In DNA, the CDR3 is TGTGCCAGCAACATGGGACTAGCGGGTACCGGGGAGCTGTTTTTT.